The rows below give T cell receptor beta chains drawn from one sample of a study of T cell changes during pregnancy in multiple sclerosis. Clones were read by immunoSEQ multiplex PCR, and TCRdb kept only the in-frame ones, dropping some. The repertoire holds around 38,000 clones, with 80% to 95% as singletons. Sequences were derived from CD8+ T cells from peripheral blood mononuclear cells, sampled in the third trimester of pregnancy. The receptor source for this set is a female donor with multiple sclerosis, enrolled in a pregnancy study. Both conserved end residues are part of each CDR3. A D gene is named only where the DNA matches it firmly. Not all rows give a size; the values are once, few, many and, for expanded clones, a class.

v_call	d_call	clone_size	j_call	cdr3_aa	cdr3_nt
TRBV6-1	TRBD1	-	TRBJ1-5	CATDRDGAQPQHF	TGTGCCACCGACAGGGATGGGGCTCAGCCCCAGCATTTT
TRBV7-9	TRBD1	-	TRBJ2-5	CASSIPTGGYETQYF	TGTGCCAGCAGCATTCCGACAGGGGGCTACGAGACCCAGTACTTC
TRBV19	-	few	TRBJ1-3	CASSIGTGNTIYF	TGTGCCAGTAGCATTGGCACTGGAAACACCATATATTTT
TRBV9	-	-	TRBJ2-1	CASSVESSYNEQFF	TGTGCCAGCAGCGTAGAGAGCTCCTACAATGAGCAGTTCTTC
TRBV2	-	-	TRBJ2-1	CAIFAKNEQFF	TGTGCCATCTTCGCGAAGAATGAGCAGTTCTTC
TRBV6-4	-	-	TRBJ2-1	CASSDSPSLNEQFF	TGTGCCAGCAGTGACTCGCCTAGCCTAAATGAGCAGTTCTTC
TRBV19	-	-	TRBJ1-5	CASTFQLSPGQPQHF	TGTGCCAGTACCTTCCAGTTGAGTCCAGGGCAGCCCCAGCATTTT
TRBV10-3	-	-	TRBJ2-3	CAIRDSSTDTQYF	TGTGCCATCAGGGACAGTAGCACAGATACGCAGTATTTT
TRBV7-2	-	-	TRBJ1-2	CVAGPEDYTF	TGTGTCGCGGGACCTGAAGACTACACCTTC
TRBV7-2	-	-	TRBJ2-7	CASRRGRADDEQYF	TGTGCCAGTCGAAGGGGGAGGGCCGACGACGAGCAGTACTTC
TRBV19	-	-	TRBJ2-2	CASSITGSGELFF	TGTGCCAGTAGTATAACCGGGTCCGGGGAGCTGTTTTTT
TRBV15	-	-	TRBJ2-2	CATSRDPTTGELFF	TGTGCCACCAGCAGAGATCCTACTACCGGGGAGCTGTTTTTT
TRBV27	-	few	TRBJ1-1	CASSLGGRVNTEAFF	TGTGCCAGCAGTTTAGGGGGGAGGGTGAACACTGAAGCTTTCTTT
TRBV19	TRBD1	-	TRBJ2-7	CASSVGQSPGTVEQYF	TGTGCCAGTAGTGTGGGACAGTCTCCGGGGACGGTCGAGCAGTACTTC
TRBV7-8	-	-	TRBJ1-4	CASSFHRDTLSEKLFF	TGTGCCAGCAGCTTCCACAGGGATACACTAAGTGAAAAACTATTTTTT
TRBV11-2	-	-	TRBJ1-1	CASSLALGGNTEAFF	TGTGCCAGCAGCTTAGCGTTAGGGGGGAACACTGAAGCTTTCTTT
TRBV7-8	TRBD1	-	TRBJ1-5	CASSSGGHSNQPQHF	TGTGCCAGCAGCTCAGGGGGTCACAGCAATCAGCCCCAGCATTTT
TRBV7-9	-	-	TRBJ2-3	CASRATDTQYF	TGTGCCAGCAGGGCTACAGATACGCAGTATTTT
TRBV5-6	-	-	TRBJ2-7	CASSFNPSEQYF	TGTGCCAGCAGCTTTAACCCTAGCGAGCAGTACTTC
TRBV7-6	-	few	TRBJ2-5	CASSLTQGIAETQYF	TGTGCCAGCAGCTTAACCCAGGGGATCGCGGAGACCCAGTACTTC
TRBV7-3	TRBD2	-	TRBJ2-1	CASSPQAPGLAGVNSYNEQFF	TGTGCCAGCAGCCCACAAGCGCCGGGACTAGCGGGAGTTAACTCCTACAATGAGCAGTTCTTC
TRBV29-1	-	-	TRBJ2-7	CSAEESYEQYF	TGCAGCGCTGAGGAGTCCTACGAGCAGTACTTC
TRBV11-2	-	-	TRBJ2-7	CASSLARTEYYEQYF	TGTGCCAGCAGCTTAGCTAGGACAGAGTATTACGAGCAGTACTTC
TRBV9	-	-	TRBJ1-1	CASSPDRLTDTEAFF	TGTGCCAGCAGCCCCGACAGACTCACGGACACTGAAGCTTTCTTT
TRBV27	TRBD2	-	TRBJ2-7	CASSPGLAGPYEQYF	TGTGCCAGCAGTCCGGGACTAGCGGGACCCTACGAGCAGTACTTC
TRBV15	-	many	TRBJ2-3	CATSRARGSTDTQYF	TGTGCCACCAGCAGAGCCCGGGGTAGCACAGATACGCAGTATTTT
TRBV6-4	-	-	TRBJ2-3	CASPPSEDTQYF	TGTGCCAGCCCGCCCTCAGAAGATACGCAGTATTTT
TRBV11-2	-	-	TRBJ2-3	CASSTVAGTDTQYF	TGTGCCAGCAGCACCGTAGCGGGCACAGATACGCAGTATTTT
TRBV4-2	TRBD1	-	TRBJ1-1	CASSQDGQGGNTEAFF	TGTGCCAGCAGCCAAGATGGACAGGGCGGGAACACTGAAGCTTTCTTT
TRBV27	-	-	TRBJ1-1	CASSLKGYPMNTEAFF	TGTGCCAGCAGTTTAAAGGGGTACCCTATGAACACTGAAGCTTTCTTT